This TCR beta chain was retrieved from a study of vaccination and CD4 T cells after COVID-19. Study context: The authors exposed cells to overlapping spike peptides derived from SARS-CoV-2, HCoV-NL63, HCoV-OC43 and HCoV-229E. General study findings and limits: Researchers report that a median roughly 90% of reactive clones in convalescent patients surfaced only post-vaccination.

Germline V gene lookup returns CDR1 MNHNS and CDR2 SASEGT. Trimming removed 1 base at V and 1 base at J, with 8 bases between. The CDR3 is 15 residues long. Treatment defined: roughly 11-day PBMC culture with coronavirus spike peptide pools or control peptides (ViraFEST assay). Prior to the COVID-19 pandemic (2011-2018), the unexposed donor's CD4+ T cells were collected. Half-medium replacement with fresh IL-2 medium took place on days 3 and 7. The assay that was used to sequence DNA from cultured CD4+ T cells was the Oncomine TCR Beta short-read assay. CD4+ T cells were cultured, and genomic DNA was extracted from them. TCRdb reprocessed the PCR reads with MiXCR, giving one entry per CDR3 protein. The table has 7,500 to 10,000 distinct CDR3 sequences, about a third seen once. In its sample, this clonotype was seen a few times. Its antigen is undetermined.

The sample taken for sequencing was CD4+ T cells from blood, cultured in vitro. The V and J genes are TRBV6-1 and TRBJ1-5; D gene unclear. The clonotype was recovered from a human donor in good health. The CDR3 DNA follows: TGTGCCAGCAGTGAAGGCTGGCCGAGCAATCAGCCCCAGCATTTT. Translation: CASSEGWPSNQPQHF.